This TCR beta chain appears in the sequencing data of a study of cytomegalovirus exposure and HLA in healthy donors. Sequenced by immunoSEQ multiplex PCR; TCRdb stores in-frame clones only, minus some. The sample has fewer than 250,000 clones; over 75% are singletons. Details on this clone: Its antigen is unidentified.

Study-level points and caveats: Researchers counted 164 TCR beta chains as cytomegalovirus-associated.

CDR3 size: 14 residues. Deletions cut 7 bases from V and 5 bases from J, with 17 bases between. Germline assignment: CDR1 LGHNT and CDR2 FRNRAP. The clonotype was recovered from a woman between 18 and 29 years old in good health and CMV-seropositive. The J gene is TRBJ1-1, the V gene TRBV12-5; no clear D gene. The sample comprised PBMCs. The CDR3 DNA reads TGTGCTAGTGCCCCGGGTGGGGAGGGAACTGAAGCTTTCTTT. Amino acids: CASAPGGEGTEAFF.